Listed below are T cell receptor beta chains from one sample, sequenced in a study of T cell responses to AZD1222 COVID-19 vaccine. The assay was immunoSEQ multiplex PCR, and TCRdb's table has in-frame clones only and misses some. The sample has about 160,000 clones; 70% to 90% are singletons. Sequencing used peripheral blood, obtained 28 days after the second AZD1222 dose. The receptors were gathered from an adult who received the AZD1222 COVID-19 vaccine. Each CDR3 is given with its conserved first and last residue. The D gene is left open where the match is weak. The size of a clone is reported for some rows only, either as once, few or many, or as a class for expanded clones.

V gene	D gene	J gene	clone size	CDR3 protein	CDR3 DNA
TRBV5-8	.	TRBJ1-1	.	CASSLPLGGAFF	TGTGCCAGCAGCTTACCCCTCGGTGGCGCTTTCTTT
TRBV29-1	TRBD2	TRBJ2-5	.	CSVGREVELTQYF	TGCAGCGTGGGCCGGGAGGTGGAATTGACCCAGTACTTC
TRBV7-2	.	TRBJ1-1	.	CASSLYTEAFF	TGTGCCAGCAGCCTATACACTGAAGCTTTCTTT
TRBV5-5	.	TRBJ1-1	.	CASSLEWVGNTEAFF	TGTGCCAGCAGCTTGGAGTGGGTGGGGAACACTGAAGCTTTCTTT
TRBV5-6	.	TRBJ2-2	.	CASSLTATTEFF	TGTGCCAGCAGCTTGACCGCAACCACGGAGTTTTTT
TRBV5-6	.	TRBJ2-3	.	CASSPYARQSTTQYF	TGTGCCAGCAGCCCCTATGCTAGACAGTCTACTACGCAGTATTTT
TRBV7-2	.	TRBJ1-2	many	CASSPDRYYGYTF	TGTGCCAGCAGCCCCGACAGATACTATGGCTACACCTTC
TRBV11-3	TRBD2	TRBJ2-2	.	CASSSGGRTGELFF	TGTGCCAGCAGCTCGGGGGGGCGCACCGGGGAGCTGTTTTTT
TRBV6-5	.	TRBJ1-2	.	CASSFQGTVHYGYTF	TGTGCCAGCAGTTTTCAGGGAACAGTCCACTATGGCTACACCTTC
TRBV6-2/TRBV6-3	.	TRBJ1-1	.	CASSLGTEAFF	TGTGCCAGCAGCTTAGGGACTGAAGCTTTCTTT
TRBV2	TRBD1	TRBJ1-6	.	CASSETGGSYNSPLHF	TGTGCCAGCAGTGAAACAGGGGGTTCCTATAATTCACCCCTCCACTTT
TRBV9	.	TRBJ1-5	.	CASSGGGSNQPQHF	TGTGCCAGCAGCGGAGGAGGGAGCAATCAGCCCCAGCATTTT
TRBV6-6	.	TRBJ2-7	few	CASSYTQGTYEQYF	TGTGCCAGCAGTTACACCCAGGGTACCTACGAGCAGTACTTC
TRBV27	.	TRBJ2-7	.	CASSPRSGYEQYF	TGTGCCAGCAGTCCCCGCTCCGGTTACGAGCAGTACTTC
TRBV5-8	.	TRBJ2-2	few	CASSPQWTGELFF	TGTGCCAGCAGCCCCCAGTGGACCGGGGAGCTGTTTTTT
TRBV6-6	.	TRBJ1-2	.	CASSQDGYGYTF	TGTGCCAGCAGTCAAGACGGATATGGCTACACCTTC
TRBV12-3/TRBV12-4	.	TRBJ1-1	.	CASSLGGHTEAFF	TGTGCCAGCAGTTTGGGGGGCCACACTGAAGCTTTCTTT
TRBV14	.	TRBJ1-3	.	CASSFRHSGNTIYF	TGTGCCAGCAGCTTCAGGCACTCTGGAAACACCATATATTTT
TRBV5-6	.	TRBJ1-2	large	CASSFGSYQGSYGYTF	TGTGCCAGCAGCTTCGGAAGTTACCAGGGGAGCTATGGCTACACCTTC
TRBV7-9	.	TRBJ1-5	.	CASSGTRIGNQPQHF	TGTGCCAGCAGCGGAACAAGGATTGGTAATCAGCCCCAGCATTTT
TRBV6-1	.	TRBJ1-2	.	CASSENHRDGYTF	TGTGCCAGCAGTGAGAATCACAGGGATGGCTACACCTTC
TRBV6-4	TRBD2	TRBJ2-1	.	CASSDSAGGYNEQFF	TGTGCCAGCAGTGACTCAGCGGGGGGCTACAATGAGCAGTTCTTC
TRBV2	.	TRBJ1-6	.	CASGGSPNSPLHF	TGTGCCAGCGGGGGCAGCCCAAATTCACCCCTCCACTTT
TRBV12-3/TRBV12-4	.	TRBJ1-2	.	CASTLARGYGYTF	TGTGCCAGCACCCTAGCCCGGGGTTATGGCTACACCTTC
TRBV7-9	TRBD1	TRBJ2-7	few	CASSQGQGGEQYF	TGTGCCAGCAGCCAGGGACAGGGCGGCGAGCAGTACTTC
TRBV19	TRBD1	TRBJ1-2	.	CASNQQGVGGYTF	TGTGCCAGTAATCAACAGGGGGTGGGTGGCTACACCTTC
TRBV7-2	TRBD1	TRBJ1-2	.	CASSRRPVRQGDMDGYTF	TGTGCCAGCAGCCGGAGACCAGTTCGACAGGGGGATATGGATGGCTACACCTTC